These T cell receptor beta chains were read from a single sample in a study of CD8 T cells in Susac syndrome. One entry per CDR3 protein, called by TCRdb with MiXCR from the immunoSEQ multiplex PCR reads. The table shows some 180,000 distinct CDR3 sequences, with over 75% occurring only once. Sequenced: CD4+ T cells from PBMCs. The receptor set was obtained from a human donor with Susac syndrome. CDR3s include the opening cysteine and the closing phenylalanine or tryptophan. Each record gives: D gene, clone size, V gene, J gene, CDR3 protein, CDR3 DNA. The D gene is left open where the match is weak. Size values are once, few and many counts, or a class for expanded clones, and some rows have none.

TRBD1	.	TRBV5-1	TRBJ2-3	CASSSGQGGSDTQYF	TGCGCCAGCAGCTCGGGACAGGGTGGTTCAGATACGCAGTATTTT
.	.	TRBV5-1	TRBJ1-3	CASSLEGQVPGNTIYF	TGCGCCAGCAGCTTGGAAGGCCAGGTACCTGGAAACACCATATATTTT
.	.	TRBV10-3	TRBJ2-2	CAISESENTGELFF	TGTGCCATCAGTGAGTCCGAGAACACCGGGGAGCTGTTTTTT
.	.	TRBV5-6	TRBJ2-5	CASSFSRLTQETQYF	TGTGCCAGCAGCTTTTCCAGACTAACTCAAGAGACCCAGTACTTC
.	.	TRBV20-1	TRBJ2-2	CSAPRGGGAYTGELFF	TGCAGTGCTCCGCGAGGAGGGGGGGCCTACACCGGGGAGCTGTTTTTT
.	.	TRBV27	TRBJ1-1	CASKTFKRESTEAFF	TGTGCCAGCAAGACCTTCAAGAGGGAAAGCACTGAAGCTTTCTTT
TRBD1	.	TRBV7-2	TRBJ2-2	CASGKPGQGAGELFF	TGTGCCAGCGGAAAGCCGGGACAGGGGGCCGGGGAGCTGTTTTTT
TRBD1	.	TRBV7-9	TRBJ2-1	CASSQNRGNEQFF	TGTGCCAGCAGCCAAAACAGGGGTAATGAGCAGTTCTTC
TRBD2	.	TRBV6-2/TRBV6-3	TRBJ2-1	CASSFPTSGLLSSYNEQFF	TGTGCCAGCAGTTTCCCGACTAGCGGGTTACTCAGCTCCTACAATGAGCAGTTCTTC
.	.	TRBV5-1	TRBJ2-3	CASSPGPRGTQYF	TGCGCCAGCAGCCCCGGCCCTAGGGGTACGCAGTATTTT
.	.	TRBV20-1	TRBJ2-6	CSARPSGANVLIF	TGCAGTGCCCGCCCGTCTGGGGCCAACGTCCTGATTTTC
TRBD2	.	TRBV5-1	TRBJ2-7	CASSLRLAGGRRDEQYF	TGCGCCAGCAGCTTGAGGCTAGCGGGAGGGCGAAGGGACGAGCAGTACTTC
.	.	TRBV5-1	TRBJ1-2	CASSSSDGSGYTF	TGCGCCAGCAGCTCGAGTGACGGGAGTGGCTACACCTTC
.	.	TRBV20-1	TRBJ1-4	CSAREGPNEKLFF	TGCAGTGCTAGAGAGGGTCCTAATGAAAAACTGTTTTTT
.	.	TRBV7-9	TRBJ2-6	CASSGDVPPSGANVLTF	TGTGCCAGCAGTGGCGACGTCCCTCCATCTGGGGCCAACGTCCTGACTTTC
.	.	TRBV5-1	TRBJ2-7	CASSLVGEDYEQYF	TGCGCCAGCAGCTTGGTAGGGGAGGACTACGAGCAGTACTTC
.	few	TRBV14	TRBJ1-6	CASSPRVDSPLHF	TGTGCCAGCAGCCCCAGGGTGGATTCACCCCTCCACTTT
TRBD1	.	TRBV5-6	TRBJ2-7	CASSRNVQGGPLNEQYF	TGTGCCAGCAGCCGAAACGTACAGGGGGGCCCTCTGAACGAGCAGTACTTC
.	once	TRBV5-1	TRBJ2-6	CASTERAGANVLTF	TGCGCCAGCACGGAGAGGGCTGGGGCCAACGTCCTGACTTTC
.	.	TRBV27	TRBJ1-1	CASSLNREGTEAFF	TGTGCCAGCAGTTTGAACAGGGAGGGCACTGAAGCTTTCTTT
.	.	TRBV12-3/TRBV12-4	TRBJ2-1	CASSPGGGPVNEQFF	TGTGCCAGCAGTCCAGGTGGGGGGCCCGTCAATGAGCAGTTCTTC
TRBD1	.	TRBV20-1	TRBJ2-4	CSAREGRGIAKNIQYF	TGCAGTGCTAGAGAGGGCAGGGGGATAGCCAAAAACATTCAGTACTTC
.	.	TRBV20-1	TRBJ2-1	CSAIDSRAGSYNEQFF	TGCAGTGCTATCGATTCTAGGGCGGGTTCCTACAATGAGCAGTTCTTC
.	.	TRBV7-3	TRBJ2-3	CASSLPGADTQYF	TGTGCCAGCAGCTTGCCGGGAGCCGATACGCAGTATTTT
.	.	TRBV14	TRBJ2-2	CASSQDNTGELFF	TGTGCCAGCAGCCAAGATAACACCGGGGAGCTGTTTTTT